These T cell receptor beta chains were read from a single sample in a study of shared clonotypes between healthy human individuals. Method: immunoSEQ multiplex PCR; TCRdb's copy keeps in-frame clones and lacks some. The repertoire has roughly 770,000 clones, around 96% of them found once; the top ten carry about 0.22%. Sequencing input: naive CD8+ T cells sorted from blood. The receptor source for this set is a man aged 30-40 years in good health. The CDR3 runs from the conserved cysteine through the conserved F or W. A D gene is named only where the DNA matches it firmly. Size tells how often a clone was seen (once, few, many) or the class of an expanded clone, and some rows leave it out.

j_call	d_call	v_call	clone_size	cdr3_aa	cdr3_nt
TRBJ1-5	-	TRBV11-2	-	CASSLGPGVNQPQHF	TGTGCCAGCAGCTTAGGCCCAGGGGTCAATCAGCCCCAGCATTTT
TRBJ2-7	TRBD1	TRBV5-1	-	CASSSDRAYEQYF	TGCGCCAGCAGCTCTGACAGGGCCTACGAGCAGTACTTC
TRBJ1-5	-	TRBV28	-	CASSLYRDSNQPQHF	TGTGCCAGCAGTTTATACAGGGATAGCAATCAGCCCCAGCATTTT
TRBJ1-1	-	TRBV14	-	CANTQLDPATEAFF	TGTGCCAACACACAACTCGACCCGGCCACTGAAGCTTTCTTT
TRBJ2-7	TRBD1	TRBV4-3	once	CASSQDRDRAYEQYF	TGCGCCAGCAGCCAAGACCGGGACAGGGCCTACGAGCAGTACTTC
TRBJ2-3	-	TRBV27	-	CASSARSNTQYF	TGTGCCAGCAGTGCCCGCTCGAATACGCAGTATTTT
TRBJ1-5	-	TRBV7-8	-	CASSQLESNQPQHF	TGTGCCAGCAGCCAACTAGAAAGCAATCAGCCCCAGCATTTT
TRBJ2-7	TRBD2	TRBV6-1	-	CASSGVTSGREEQYF	TGTGCCAGCAGTGGGGTGACTAGCGGGAGGGAAGAGCAGTACTTC
TRBJ2-7	TRBD1	TRBV6-5	-	CASSRPGQDCEQYF	TGTGCCAGCAGCCGGCCGGGACAGGATTGCGAGCAGTACTTC
TRBJ1-5	-	TRBV6-5	-	CASSLRGSNQPQHF	TGTGCCAGCAGTTTAAGGGGAAGCAATCAGCCCCAGCATTTT
TRBJ2-2	-	TRBV9	-	CASSVGLMTGNTGELFF	TGTGCCAGCAGCGTAGGGCTCATGACGGGAAACACCGGGGAGCTGTTTTTT
TRBJ2-7	TRBD2	TRBV9	-	CASSVGAGGPSYEQYF	TGTGCCAGCAGCGTAGGGGCGGGAGGGCCCTCCTACGAGCAGTACTTC
TRBJ2-6	-	TRBV29-1	once	CSVLSGSTNVLTF	TGCAGCGTTCTCTCAGGGAGTACCAACGTCCTGACTTTC
TRBJ1-2	TRBD1	TRBV28	-	CASRRTGTVFGYTF	TGTGCCAGCAGACGAACCGGGACAGTGTTTGGCTACACCTTC
TRBJ1-2	-	TRBV7-9	-	CASTRPIPDNYGYTF	TGTGCCAGCACCCGCCCCATTCCCGACAACTATGGCTACACCTTC
TRBJ2-1	TRBD1	TRBV29-1	-	CSVLDRDYNEQFF	TGCAGCGTACTGGACAGGGATTACAATGAGCAGTTCTTC
TRBJ2-1	TRBD2	TRBV19	-	CASSGSGRRDNEQFF	TGTGCCAGTAGTGGTAGCGGGAGGAGGGACAATGAGCAGTTCTTC
TRBJ1-2	-	TRBV4-3	-	CASSSSWFSSYGYTF	TGCGCCAGCAGCTCCTCGTGGTTCTCGAGCTATGGCTACACCTTC
TRBJ2-1	TRBD2	TRBV27	-	CASNPVAGGGDNEQFF	TGTGCCAGCAATCCCGTAGCGGGAGGGGGGGACAATGAGCAGTTCTTC
TRBJ2-2	-	TRBV25-1	-	CASSAGGSTGELFF	TGTGCCAGCAGTGCGGGGGGCTCCACCGGGGAGCTGTTTTTT
TRBJ2-4	TRBD2	TRBV27	few	CASSPYQLAELAKNIQYF	TGTGCCAGCAGTCCCTATCAACTAGCGGAGCTAGCCAAAAACATTCAGTACTTC
TRBJ1-1	-	TRBV27	-	CASSPLTGRRAEAFF	TGTGCCAGCAGTCCGCTGACGGGGCGGAGAGCAGAAGCTTTCTTT
TRBJ1-5	-	TRBV7-9	-	CASSLTGGNQPQHF	TGTGCCAGCAGCTTAACCGGGGGGAATCAGCCCCAGCATTTT
TRBJ2-2	-	TRBV30	-	CAWKHTNTGELFF	TGTGCCTGGAAACATACGAACACCGGGGAGCTGTTTTTT
TRBJ1-2	-	TRBV27	once	CASSVNTNYGYTF	TGTGCCAGCAGTGTTAATACTAACTATGGCTACACCTTC
TRBJ2-7	TRBD1	TRBV7-2	-	CASGDPTGASYEQYF	TGTGCCAGCGGCGACCCAACAGGGGCCTCCTACGAGCAGTACTTC
TRBJ2-7	-	TRBV9	-	CASSVGGISYEQYF	TGTGCCAGCAGCGTAGGCGGTATCTCCTACGAGCAGTACTTC
TRBJ1-5	-	TRBV19	-	CASSWGRGQPQHF	TGTGCCAGTAGTTGGGGGCGCGGTCAGCCCCAGCATTTT
TRBJ2-7	-	TRBV5-1	-	CASSYRTMDEQYF	TGCGCCAGCAGCTACAGGACTATGGACGAGCAGTACTTC
TRBJ2-7	TRBD2	TRBV9	once	CASSARGGRDSYEQYF	TGTGCCAGCAGCGCCCGGGGGGGGCGGGACTCCTACGAGCAGTACTTC
TRBJ2-7	TRBD2	TRBV2	once	CASSEASGGTNYEQYF	TGTGCCAGCAGTGAAGCTAGCGGGGGGACCAACTACGAGCAGTACTTC
TRBJ2-7	TRBD2	TRBV5-6	-	CASSSERESYEQYF	TGTGCCAGCAGCTCCGAGCGGGAATCCTACGAGCAGTACTTC
TRBJ2-2	-	TRBV19	-	CASSMVATGTGELFF	TGTGCCAGTAGTATGGTGGCGACGGGGACCGGGGAGCTGTTTTTT
TRBJ2-2	TRBD2	TRBV7-6	-	CASSSRRGRNTGELFF	TGTGCCAGCAGCTCTAGGCGGGGGAGGAACACCGGGGAGCTGTTTTTT
TRBJ1-1	-	TRBV4-1	once	CASSLSLAMNTEAFF	TGCGCCAGCAGTCTATCGCTAGCAATGAACACTGAAGCTTTCTTT
TRBJ2-1	-	TRBV21-1	-	CASILAGEDRFF	TGTGCCAGCATACTAGCGGGAGAAGATCGGTTCTTC
TRBJ1-1	-	TRBV18	-	CASSPGNPGHPNTEAFF	TGTGCCAGCTCACCGGGCAATCCGGGACACCCGAACACTGAAGCTTTCTTT
TRBJ1-1	TRBD1	TRBV29-1	-	CSVLGQGTEAFF	TGCAGCGTGTTGGGACAGGGGACTGAAGCTTTCTTT
TRBJ2-7	TRBD1	TRBV10-2	-	CASTVPGGYEQYF	TGCGCCAGCACTGTGCCAGGGGGATACGAGCAGTACTTC
TRBJ2-5	TRBD1	TRBV27	-	CASSIGQGIGTQYF	TGTGCCAGCAGTATAGGACAGGGGATAGGGACCCAGTACTTC